The rows below give T cell receptor beta chains drawn from one sample of a study of response to subunit inactivated influenza vaccine. TCRdb re-analysed the RT-PCR reads in MiXCR, keeping a single row per CDR3 protein. Of about 800,000 distinct CDR3 sequences in the sample, approximately 22% were seen once. This material consisted of PBMCs from blood, taken 5 days after vaccination. The receptors come from a man over 45 who received an inactivated influenza vaccine. Each CDR3 is given with its conserved first and last residue. The D gene is left open where the match is weak. The size entry is marked missing in some rows and otherwise reads once, few, many or a size class.

cdr3_length | j_call | d_call | v_call | clone_size | cdr3_nt | cdr3_aa
15 | TRBJ2-7 | TRBD2 | TRBV29-1 | few | TGCAGCGTATCGGGACTAGCGGGCGCACCCTACGAGCAGTACTTC | CSVSGLAGAPYEQYF
14 | TRBJ1-1 | NA | TRBV7-6 | NA | TGTGCCAGCAGCTTAGATTGGGTGGGCACTGAAGCTTTCTTT | CASSLDWVGTEAFF
16 | TRBJ2-7 | TRBD1 | TRBV10-3 | few | TGTGCCATCAGTACTCCGGGACAGGGGGCGTCCTACGAGCAGTACTTC | CAISTPGQGASYEQYF
13 | TRBJ1-2 | NA | TRBV20-1 | few | TGCAGTGCTAGATCCCCAGCCGCCTATGGCTACACCTTC | CSARSPAAYGYTF
13 | TRBJ2-7 | NA | TRBV6-1 | once | TGTGCCAGCAGTGAACACATCACCTACGAGCAGTACTTC | CASSEHITYEQYF
14 | TRBJ2-3 | NA | TRBV10-3 | few | TGTGCCATCAGTGAGTCTAGCTTGACAGATACGCAGTATTTT | CAISESSLTDTQYF
15 | TRBJ2-7 | NA | TRBV4-3 | few | TGCGCCAGCAGCCAAGGTACCACAGTCTCCTACGAGCAGTACTTC | CASSQGTTVSYEQYF
13 | TRBJ1-2 | NA | TRBV10-3 | NA | TGTGCCATCAGTGAGGGTGAAGGCTATGGCTACACCTTC | CAISEGEGYGYTF
16 | TRBJ2-3 | TRBD2 | TRBV5-6 | NA | TGTGCCAGCAGCTTGGCGCTAGCGGGGGCTAAGGATACGCAGTATTTT | CASSLALAGAKDTQYF
14 | TRBJ1-1 | NA | TRBV29-1 | many | TGCAGCGTTGTTATCGCCAGGGGGAACACTGAAGCTTTCTTT | CSVVIARGNTEAFF
13 | TRBJ2-3 | NA | TRBV20-1 | NA | TGCAGTGCTAGGGTCCCAAGCCGCGATACGCAGTATTTT | CSARVPSRDTQYF
14 | TRBJ2-7 | NA | TRBV20-1 | NA | TGCAGTGCTAGAGATCGCCAGAGGGTGTACGAGCAGTACTTC | CSARDRQRVYEQYF
13 | TRBJ2-7 | NA | TRBV20-1 | few | TGCAGTGCTGAAAAGGACCGGGACCTCGGGCAGTACTTC | CSAEKDRDLGQYF
14 | TRBJ1-6 | TRBD1 | TRBV5-1 | NA | TGCGCCAGCAGCTCGGACAGGGCCAATTCACCCCTCCACTTT | CASSSDRANSPLHF
14 | TRBJ1-4 | NA | TRBV5-1 | few | TGCGCCAGCAGCCAGGACACAACTAATGAAAAACTGTTTTTT | CASSQDTTNEKLFF
12 | TRBJ2-1 | NA | TRBV9 | few | TGTGCCAGCAGCGTGGCCCACAATGAGCAGTTCTTC | CASSVAHNEQFF
17 | TRBJ2-1 | TRBD2 | TRBV7-2 | NA | TGTGCCAGCAGCTCGGGGTTACTAGCGGGGGCCTACAATGAGCAGTTCTTC | CASSSGLLAGAYNEQFF
13 | TRBJ2-1 | TRBD2 | TRBV20-1 | NA | TGCAGTGCTATGGTTCCTAGCGGGGGCAAGCAGTTCTTC | CSAMVPSGGKQFF
13 | TRBJ2-1 | NA | TRBV20-1 | few | TGCAGTGCTAGAGGACTCGAGCACCATGAGCAGTTCTTC | CSARGLEHHEQFF
12 | TRBJ2-1 | NA | TRBV6-1 | NA | TGTGCCGGAGGATTTAATCCCAATGAGCAGTTCTTC | CAGGFNPNEQFF
16 | TRBJ2-2 | TRBD1 | TRBV12-3/TRBV12-4 | few | TGTGCCAGCAGCCCTACAGGGGGCAGGAGGACCGGGGAGCTGTTTTTT | CASSPTGGRRTGELFF
14 | TRBJ1-2 | NA | TRBV20-1 | few | TGCAGTGCTAGTCTACAGGGAATTAACTATGGCTACACCTTC | CSASLQGINYGYTF
14 | TRBJ2-7 | NA | TRBV12-3/TRBV12-4 | NA | TGTGCCAGCAGTAGACTAGTGGGTCGGGACGAGCAGTACTTC | CASSRLVGRDEQYF
15 | TRBJ1-3 | TRBD1 | TRBV12-3/TRBV12-4 | NA | TGTGCCAACACCCATAGGACAGGGGCTGGAAACACCATATATTTT | CANTHRTGAGNTIYF